What follows are 18 T cell receptor beta chains derived from one specimen sequenced in a study of blood T cell repertoires in COVID-19. The protocol was immunoSEQ multiplex PCR, while the TCRdb copy is restricted to in-frame clones and leaves out a portion. The sample carries about 160,000 clones, roughly nine tenths recorded once. The sequencing sample was made of peripheral blood. The source is a man aged 55-75 years with active or convalescent COVID-19.

V is TRBV7-9 and J is TRBJ1-1; D might be TRBD1 (5 bases). The CDR3 runs to 15 residues. Germline assignment: CDR1 SEHNR and CDR2 FQNEAQ (reference sequence). The ends were cut back, 0 bases at V and 2 bases at J, with 10 bases in the middle. The CDR3 protein is CASSLARGTNTEAFF. DNA for the CDR3: TGTGCCAGCAGCTTAGCGCGAGGGACTAACACTGAAGCTTTCTTT.

The chain links TRBV3-1 (or the pseudogene TRBV3-2) to TRBJ2-4; D possibly corresponds to TRBD2 (6 bases). CDR1 is LGHDT and CDR2 is YNNKEL in the germline V gene (reference sequence). This CDR3 has 14 residues. V was trimmed by 3 bases and J by 3 bases, leaving 9 bases between them. The CDR3 protein is CASSQSSDKNIQYF. The CDR3 coding sequence is TGTGCCAGCAGCCAGTCTAGCGACAAAAACATTCAGTACTTC.

The V gene is TRBV6-1, the J gene TRBJ1-5, with TRBD1 matching 10 bases. The J segment lost 6 bases and the V segment lost 1 base, leaving 6 bases of the junction unmatched. Germline lookup yields CDR1 MNHNS and CDR2 SASEGT. The CDR3 covers 16 residues. The CDR3 region is CASSEDATGGVQPQHF. The CDR3 DNA reads TGTGCCAGCAGTGAAGATGCGACAGGGGGCGTTCAGCCCCAGCATTTT.

V gene TRBV10-3 combines with J gene TRBJ2-3, with 9 bases aligning to TRBD2. The J segment lost 5 bases and the V segment lost 11 bases, leaving 11 bases of the junction unmatched. The CDR3 has 14 amino acids. Per germline, CDR1 ENHRY and CDR2 SYGVKD. The CDR3, as DNA: TGTGCCTCAGGGGGGCGGGAGGGCCGAGATACGCAGTATTTT. Translation gives CASGGREGRDTQYF.

This clone has only a few counts. This chain connects TRBV18 to TRBJ2-5; perhaps TRBD2 as D (6 bases). The V and J ends lost 3 bases and 3 bases respectively, with 14 bases between them. The germline V gene encodes CDR1 KGHSH and CDR2 LQKENI. The CDR3 runs to 15 residues. The DNA for the CDR3 is TGTGCCAGCTCACCTGCTGAGGGAGGCAAAGAGACCCAGTACTTC. Its protein is CASSPAEGGKETQYF.

This clone has only one observation. The chain carries TRBV5-8 and TRBJ1-5, with TRBD1 matching 7 bases. The CDR3 totals 16 residues. V was pared by 3 bases and J by 4 bases, with 10 bases of the junction left unmatched. Germline V gives CDR1 SGHTS, CDR2 YDEGEE. CDR3 sequence (DNA): TGTGCCAGCAGCTACGGACAGGATACCCAAAATCAGCCCCAGCATTTT. Its protein is CASSYGQDTQNQPQHF.

The V gene is TRBV7-9, the J gene TRBJ1-1; no clear D. Trimming shortened V by 5 bases and J by 0 bases, and 13 bases separated the two germline ends. The germline gives CDR1 SEHNR, CDR2 FQNEAQ (reference sequence). The CDR3 runs to 15 residues. CDR3 residues: CASSPGRYLNTEAFF. The CDR3 nucleotides are TGTGCCAGCAGCCCAGGCCGTTATCTGAACACTGAAGCTTTCTTT.

The V call is TRBV29-1, the J call TRBJ2-1, with D perhaps TRBD2 (5 bases). The CDR3 contains 11 residues. Germline V gene lookup returns CDR1 SQVTM and CDR2 ANQGSEA. V was trimmed by 6 bases and J by 7 bases, leaving 10 bases between them. The CDR3 is CSVGLANEQFF. In DNA form, the CDR3 reads TGCAGCGTAGGCCTAGCTAATGAGCAGTTCTTC.

This rearrangement joins TRBV15 to TRBJ1-5; 8 bases agree with TRBD1. V lost 2 bases, J lost 0 bases, and 9 bases stayed unmatched. The CDR3 has 18 residues. Germline values: CDR1 LNHNV, CDR2 YYDKDF (reference sequence). The CDR3 nucleotides are TGTGCCACCAGCAGACGCGACAGGGGCGGTGTTAGCAATCAGCCCCAGCATTTT. Translation: CATSRRDRGGVSNQPQHF.

V is TRBV7-2 and J is TRBJ2-7; a weak D match, TRBD1 (5 bases). The length of the CDR3 is 14 residues. Germline V gene data show CDR1 as SGHTA and CDR2 as FQGNSA. Trimming removed 4 bases from V and 4 bases from J, with 14 bases in between. CDR3 bases: TGTGCCAGCAGCTCAGACCTCAGGGATTACGAGCAGTACTTC. It encodes CASSSDLRDYEQYF. Combining the CDR3 with reference TRBV7-2 and TRBJ2-7 gives the whole variable domain GAGVSQSPSNKVTEKGKDVELRCDPISGHTALYWYRQSLGQGLEFLIYFQGNSAPDKSGLPSDRFSAERTGGSVSTLTIQRTQQEDSAVYLCASSSDLRDYEQYFGPGTRLTVT.

V and J are TRBV10-2 and TRBJ2-7; 8 bases align to TRBD2. The CDR3 spans 15 residues. With V trimmed by 4 bases and J by 1 base, 6 bases remained unmatched. Looked up from germline, CDR1 is WSHSY and CDR2 is SAAADI. The CDR3: CASSVRGGRSYEQYF. The CDR3, as DNA: TGCGCCAGCAGTGTTCGTGGCGGGAGGTCCTACGAGCAGTACTTC.

The chain recombines TRBV27 with TRBJ2-5; 8 bases fit TRBD2. CDR1 MNHEY and CDR2 SMNVEV come from the germline V gene (reference sequence). The CDR3 is made up of 13 amino acids. With V trimmed by 10 bases and J by 2 bases, 6 bases remained unmatched. The CDR3 nucleotides are TGTGCCATCCCCATAGCGGGGCAAGAGACCCAGTACTTC. Protein: CAIPIAGQETQYF.

This clone was seen only once. The rearrangement joins TRBV11-2 to TRBJ2-1; 7 nucleotides align to TRBD1. Trimming at V came to 3 bases and at J to 6 bases, leaving 11 bases not matched to a gene. The CDR3 contains 16 residues. CDR1 SGHAT and CDR2 FQNNGV come from the germline V gene. CDR3 bases: TGTGCCAGCAGCTTTAGGGGGCGCTATCTTTTCAATGAGCAGTTCTTC. Its protein product is CASSFRGRYLFNEQFF.

The chain recombines TRBV29-1 with TRBJ2-5; D is unclear. The CDR3 is 10 residues long. The V gene's germline CDR1 is SQVTM and CDR2 ANQGSEA. Trimming removed 6 bases from V and 5 bases from J, with 7 bases in between. Here the CDR3 DNA reads TGCAGCGTAGTCCGGGAGACCCAGTACTTC. Amino acids: CSVVRETQYF.

V usage is TRBV28 and J usage is TRBJ1-4; a possible D gene is TRBD1 (6 bases). This CDR3 contains 14 residues. The V gene lost 6 bases and the J gene lost 5 bases, with 13 bases spanning the gap. The germline CDR1 and CDR2 sequences are MDHEN and SYDVKM. CDR3 residues: CASSSGQMNEKLFF. DNA for the CDR3: TGTGCCAGCAGCTCCGGACAGATGAATGAAAAACTGTTTTTT.

The rearrangement joins TRBV10-3 to TRBJ1-1, with 9 bases matching TRBD1. V was pared by 0 bases and J by 1 base, with 6 bases of the junction left unmatched. From germline, CDR1 is ENHRY and CDR2 SYGVKD. The length of the CDR3 is 17 residues. The CDR3 DNA is TGTGCCATCAGTGAGTCTACAGGGGGCGCGGGGAACACTGAAGCTTTCTTT. As protein: CAISESTGGAGNTEAFF.

V is TRBV6-1 and J is TRBJ1-4, with D maybe TRBD1 (5 bases). The CDR3 is 15 residues long. Germline V CDR1 and CDR2: MNHNS, SASEGT. Trimming pared 3 bases from V and 7 bases from J, leaving 15 bases between. DNA for the CDR3: TGTGCCAGCAGTGACCTACAGGCAGCCAGTGAAAAACTGTTTTTT. It encodes CASSDLQAASEKLFF.

The rearrangement uses TRBV9 and TRBJ2-2, with TRBD2 as a possible D gene (6 bases). CDR3 size: 16 residues. V was cut by 3 bases and J by 5 bases, with 17 bases left in between. Per the germline V gene, CDR1 is SGDLS and CDR2 is YYNGEE. CDR3 sequence: CASSEGGHLPTGELFF. The CDR3 DNA reads as TGTGCCAGCAGCGAGGGAGGACACCTACCAACCGGGGAGCTGTTTTTT.